This TCR beta chain was obtained from a study of identical twins. Study results and caveats: Because invariant MAIT and iNKT cells could be present, zero-insertion analyses could be partly confounded.

This clonotype appeared a few times. Its specificity is unknown. Unique molecular identifiers were present on the cDNA, which also gained a universal primer site by template switching. TCRdb reprocessed the 5' RACE reads via MiXCR and lists one record per CDR3 protein. The sample consists of 1.5 million to 2 million distinct CDR3 sequences, less than 40% of them appearing once. The donor group consisted entirely of healthy Caucasians. The sequence derives from a newborn girl in good health. The specimen was cord blood.

In nucleotides, the CDR3 is TGTGCCAGCAGCCAAGGCCCCGGGACGACCTACAATGAGCAGTTCTTC. Translated, it gives CASSQGPGTTYNEQFF. The chain joins TRBV4-2 to TRBJ2-1, with D perhaps given as TRBD1 or TRBD2 (5 bases each). Per germline, CDR1 LGHNA and CDR2 YNFKEQ. Trimming removed 1 base from V and 2 bases from J, with 12 bases in between. There are 16 residues in the CDR3.